What follows describes a single T cell receptor beta chain. Its antigen is currently unknown. This record belongs to a study of cytomegalovirus exposure and HLA in healthy donors. Overall study findings and caveats: Later work associated fewer than 20,000 TCR beta sequences with HLA alleles at 0.05 false discovery rate. A likely sequencing artifact accounted for one observed cluster of highly shared sequence variants. With high specificity and sensitivity, the classifier reportedly diagnosed cytomegalovirus status.

It was with 60 Vbeta and 13 Jbeta primers that the PCR ran. Profiling relied on immunoSEQ multiplex PCR, and the TCRdb table lists in-frame clones only, not all of them. The table lists around 49,000 clones, over 70% of them singletons. The V and J ends lost 5 bases and 7 bases, in that order; junction bases with no gene match: 7. The CDR3 is 15 residues long. CDR1 MNHEY and CDR2 SVGAGI come from the germline V gene. The receptor was isolated from a man aged 25-40 years in good health and CMV-seropositive. Sequenced sample: PBMCs. This rearrangement joins TRBV6-5 to TRBJ1-6; 8 bases line up with TRBD1. Here the CDR3 DNA reads TGTGCCAGCAGTACCCGGACAGGGAGCAATTCACCCCTCCACTTT. Its translation is CASSTRTGSNSPLHF.